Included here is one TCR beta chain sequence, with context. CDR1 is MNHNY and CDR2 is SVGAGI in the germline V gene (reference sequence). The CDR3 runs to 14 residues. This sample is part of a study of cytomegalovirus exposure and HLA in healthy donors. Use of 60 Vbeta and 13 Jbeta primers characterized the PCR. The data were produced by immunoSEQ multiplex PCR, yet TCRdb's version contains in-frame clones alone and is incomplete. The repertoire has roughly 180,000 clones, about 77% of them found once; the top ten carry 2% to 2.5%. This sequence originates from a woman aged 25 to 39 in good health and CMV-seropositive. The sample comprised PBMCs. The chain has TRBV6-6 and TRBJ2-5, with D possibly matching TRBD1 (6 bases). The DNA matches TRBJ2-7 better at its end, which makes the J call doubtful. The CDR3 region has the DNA TGTGCCAGCACCGACCAGGACAGTTGGAGCGAGCAGTACTTC. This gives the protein CASTDQDSWSEQYF.